Listed below are T cell receptor beta chains from one sample, sequenced in a study of CD8 T cells in Susac syndrome. TCRdb ran MiXCR on the immunoSEQ multiplex PCR reads and lists one entry per CDR3 protein. Of some 160,000 distinct CDR3 sequences listed, 90% to 95% are singletons. The sample taken for sequencing was CD4+ T cells from PBMCs. These receptors originate from a human donor in good health. The CDR3 runs from the conserved cysteine through the conserved F or W.

v_call cdr3_aa
TRBV2 CASSAIETQYF
TRBV11-2 CASSLIPDSLYGYTF
TRBV4-3 CASSQEISEKLFF
TRBV3-1 CASNFPGLGSETQYF
TRBV29-1 CSVGGSPTDTQYF
TRBV6-5 CASSYYANPQDTQYF
TRBV19 CASSIGTGRNQPQHF
TRBV30 CAWRNPGLWVEQFF
TRBV2 CASRVSAGDGYTF
TRBV20-1 CSAPSFGGAQNEQFF
TRBV20-1 CSAHKISGNTIYF
TRBV7-2 CASSQKLGYGYTF
TRBV25-1 CASRRDRGNTGELFF
TRBV24-1 CATSDLPGQQFF
TRBV4-3 CASSQDGTSGQETQYF
TRBV6-2/TRBV6-3 CASTHGTGRKATGELFF
TRBV20-1 CSASSENEQFF
TRBV2 CASSQQGRVGELFF
TRBV20-1 CSAPTAPGTSGGRSTDTQYF
TRBV6-2/TRBV6-3 CASSFSVGGYNEQFF
TRBV30 CAWSGTGGSRVFF
TRBV12-3/TRBV12-4 CASGVGAGVTYNEQFF
TRBV7-9 CASRTGSSGNTIYF
TRBV7-3 CASSLTGRQQETQYF
TRBV4-3 CASSQETRGTEAFF
TRBV4-3 CASSQEASYNSPLHF
TRBV19 CASSPSRTEFYEQYF
TRBV9 CASSYAGGNTEAFF
TRBV15 CATSRGWDRGRGNEQFF
TRBV14 CASSQVGTTCEQYF
TRBV11-3 CASSLDGTGGNEQFF
TRBV29-1 CSVGDRAYGYTF
TRBV10-1 CASSDPTGSGELFF
TRBV5-1 CASSLGQATTNEKLFF
TRBV6-1 CASSDPPRATDTQYF
TRBV19 CASTQGTDTQYF
TRBV29-1 CIPGSAANTGELFF
TRBV5-5 CASSFRDSYASGANVLTF
TRBV6-2/TRBV6-3 CASSLLQDSNQPQHF
TRBV19 CASSIRQGVEWQYF
TRBV12-3/TRBV12-4 CASSLRTGGFLETQYF
TRBV3-1 CASSQGPSGERGGYTF
TRBV2 CASRERDYNIQYF
TRBV6-2/TRBV6-3 CASSYNMGQDSSYEQYF
TRBV12-5 CASGRSDTQYF
TRBV30 CAWSLAGRRAGELFF
TRBV12-3/TRBV12-4 CASSLALTGGYEQYF
TRBV6-2/TRBV6-3 CASRLTMTSIETQYF
TRBV4-1 CASSQDWKGRVNDEQYF
TRBV5-1 CASSLDQNNEQFF
TRBV10-3 CAISGQGLNTEAFF